This T cell receptor beta chain was sequenced in a study of T cells of healthy individuals. With 1 base removed from V and 2 bases from J, the gap between germline ends came to 10 bases. The germline CDR1 and CDR2 sequences are SGHTA and FQGTGA. The length of the CDR3 is 15 residues. This clonotype was recorded many times. TCRdb re-called the 5' RACE reads through MiXCR, storing one row per CDR3 protein. The sample has 90,000 to 100,000 distinct CDR3 sequences; under 20% are singletons. The chain uses TRBV7-3 and TRBJ2-3; no clear D gene. This sequence was found in a human donor in good health. CDR3 DNA sequence: TGTGCCAGCAGCTTAATGGCGCCCCCCACAGATACGCAGTATTTT. Its protein is CASSLMAPPTDTQYF.